This T cell receptor (beta chain) was obtained from a study of blood T cell repertoires in COVID-19. Turning to the study itself: Specimens from acute and convalescent COVID-19 originated in the United States, Italy and Spain.

Unmatched junction bases numbered 5, after V lost 1 base and J lost 2 bases. Germline lookup yields CDR1 LGHNA and CDR2 YNFKEQ. CDR3 size: 18 residues. Sequencing used immunoSEQ multiplex PCR; TCRdb keeps in-frame clones, though not all of them. The profile shows about 210,000 clones, about four fifths of them singletons. The source material was peripheral blood. The chain is built from TRBV4-2 and TRBJ1-6; 10 bases map to TRBD1. The clonotype comes from a man in his 60s with acute or convalescent COVID-19. CDR3 in amino acids: CASSQGGDRGPYNSPLHF. CDR3 in DNA: TGTGCCAGCAGCCAAGGGGGGGACAGGGGCCCCTATAATTCACCCCTCCACTTT.